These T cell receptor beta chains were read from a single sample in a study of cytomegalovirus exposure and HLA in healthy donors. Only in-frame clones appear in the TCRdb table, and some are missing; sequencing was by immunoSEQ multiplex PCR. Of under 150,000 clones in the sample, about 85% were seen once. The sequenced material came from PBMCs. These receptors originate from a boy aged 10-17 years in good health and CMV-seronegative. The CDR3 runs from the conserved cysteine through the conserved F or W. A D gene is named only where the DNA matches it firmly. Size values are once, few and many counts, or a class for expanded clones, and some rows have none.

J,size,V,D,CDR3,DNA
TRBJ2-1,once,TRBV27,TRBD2,CASSPGTSGSYNEQFF,TGTGCCAGCAGTCCGGGGACTAGCGGCTCCTACAATGAGCAGTTCTTC
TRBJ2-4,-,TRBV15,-,CATSKAGTFGNIQYF,TGTGCCACCAGCAAGGCGGGGACGTTCGGGAACATTCAGTACTTC
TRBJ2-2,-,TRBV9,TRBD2,CASSVGSGRDTGELFF,TGTGCCAGCAGCGTAGGTAGCGGGAGAGACACCGGGGAGCTGTTTTTT
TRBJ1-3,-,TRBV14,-,CASSQDRGRWKGRNTIYF,TGTGCCAGCAGCCAAGATAGAGGACGGTGGAAGGGGAGAAACACCATATATTTT
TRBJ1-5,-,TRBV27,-,CASSSHPDRRDQPQHF,TGTGCCAGCAGTTCCCACCCAGACAGGAGAGATCAGCCCCAGCATTTT
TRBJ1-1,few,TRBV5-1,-,CASSLPGQLNTEAFF,TGCGCCAGCAGCTTGCCAGGACAGCTAAACACTGAAGCTTTCTTT
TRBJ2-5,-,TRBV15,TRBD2,CATSRVKREEETQYF,TGTGCCACCAGCAGAGTAAAGCGGGAGGAAGAGACCCAGTACTTC
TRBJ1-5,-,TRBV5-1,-,CASSLGGSNQPQHF,TGCGCCAGCAGCTTGGGGGGCAGCAATCAGCCCCAGCATTTT
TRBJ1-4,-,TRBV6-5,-,CAAGRGVGSEKLFF,TGTGCCGCCGGCCGAGGAGTCGGGAGTGAAAAACTGTTTTTT
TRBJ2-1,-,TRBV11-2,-,CASSLASWQFF,TGTGCCAGCAGCTTAGCCTCTTGGCAGTTCTTC
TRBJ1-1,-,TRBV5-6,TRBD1,CASSLRATGGAGTEAFF,TGTGCCAGCAGCTTGCGGGCGACAGGGGGCGCGGGCACTGAAGCTTTCTTT
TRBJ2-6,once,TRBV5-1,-,CASSLLVLTF,TGCGCCAGCAGCTTGTTAGTCCTGACTTTC
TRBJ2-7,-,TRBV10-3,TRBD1,CAIRQTGGIEEQYF,TGTGCCATCAGGCAGACAGGGGGGATCGAAGAGCAGTACTTC
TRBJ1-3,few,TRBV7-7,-,CASSLGPGASGNTIYF,TGTGCTAGCAGCTTAGGTCCAGGTGCCTCTGGAAACACCATATATTTT
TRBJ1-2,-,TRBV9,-,CASSPGQQSPYYTF,TGTGCCAGCAGCCCCGGACAGCAAAGCCCGTATTACACCTTC
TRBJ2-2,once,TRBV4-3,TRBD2,CASSQKGLAGVTGELFF,TGCGCCAGCAGCCAGAAGGGACTAGCGGGAGTAACCGGGGAGCTGTTTTTT
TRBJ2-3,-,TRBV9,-,CASSVGPGGYDDTQYF,TGTGCCAGCAGCGTAGGTCCGGGGGGCTACGATGATACGCAGTATTTT
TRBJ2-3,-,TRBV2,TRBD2,CARLAGGTDTQYF,TGTGCCAGACTAGCGGGGGGCACAGATACGCAGTATTTT
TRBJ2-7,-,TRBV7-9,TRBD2,CASSHGSAGGSYEQYF,TGTGCCAGCAGCCACGGCTCAGCGGGAGGTTCCTACGAGCAGTACTTC
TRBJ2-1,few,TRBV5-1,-,CASRYGPQDEQFF,TGCGCCAGCCGATATGGGCCACAGGATGAGCAGTTCTTC
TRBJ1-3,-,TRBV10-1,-,CASSDGRGTGNTIYF,TGCGCCAGCAGTGACGGCAGGGGAACTGGAAACACCATATATTTT
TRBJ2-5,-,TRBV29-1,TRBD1,CSVEGTGGAETQYF,TGCAGCGTTGAAGGGACAGGGGGTGCAGAGACCCAGTACTTC
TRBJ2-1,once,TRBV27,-,CASSLLGGSRYNEQFF,TGTGCCAGCAGTTTATTAGGGGGTTCGCGATACAATGAGCAGTTCTTC
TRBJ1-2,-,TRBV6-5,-,CASSYRTDNYGYTF,TGTGCCAGCAGTTACCGGACAGACAACTATGGCTACACCTTC
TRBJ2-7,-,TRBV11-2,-,CASSFDRPPYEQYF,TGTGCCAGCAGCTTCGACAGGCCCCCCTACGAGCAGTACTTC
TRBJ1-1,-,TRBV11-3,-,CASTLNTEAFF,TGTGCCAGCACATTGAACACTGAAGCTTTCTTT
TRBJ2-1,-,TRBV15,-,CATSRDLRLRSYNEQFF,TGTGCCACCAGCAGAGATCTTCGGTTACGCTCCTACAATGAGCAGTTCTTC
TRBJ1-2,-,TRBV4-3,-,CASSQGEVPWYGYTF,TGCGCCAGCAGCCAAGGAGAAGTCCCTTGGTATGGCTACACCTTC
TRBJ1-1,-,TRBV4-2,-,CASSPNEGNTEAFF,TGTGCCAGCAGCCCGAACGAGGGGAACACTGAAGCTTTCTTT
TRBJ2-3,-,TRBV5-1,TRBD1,CASSRGDRGNTDTQYF,TGCGCCAGCTCGAGGGGGGACAGGGGTAACACAGATACGCAGTATTTT
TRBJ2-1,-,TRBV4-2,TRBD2,CASRDGRADNEQFF,TGTGCCAGCAGGGACGGGAGGGCGGATAATGAGCAGTTCTTC
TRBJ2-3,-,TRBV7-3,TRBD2,CASSLTRGGMDTQYF,TGTGCCAGCAGCTTAACGCGGGGGGGAATGGATACGCAGTATTTT
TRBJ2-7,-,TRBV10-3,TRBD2,CAITGTSEGEQYF,TGTGCCATCACCGGGACTAGCGAGGGCGAGCAGTACTTC
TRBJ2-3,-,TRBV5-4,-,CASSFHRGLTDTQYF,TGTGCCAGCAGCTTTCACCGGGGACTCACAGATACGCAGTATTTT
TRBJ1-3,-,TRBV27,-,CASSLTPGGSGNTIYF,TGTGCCAGCAGTTTAACTCCGGGGGGCTCTGGAAACACCATATATTTT
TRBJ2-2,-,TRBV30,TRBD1,CAWSVQGAPAGELFF,TGTGCCTGGAGTGTCCAGGGGGCGCCGGCCGGGGAGCTGTTTTTT
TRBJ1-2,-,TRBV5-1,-,CASSLNSNWDTNYGYTF,TGCGCCAGCAGCTTGAACTCGAACTGGGACACCAACTATGGCTACACCTTC
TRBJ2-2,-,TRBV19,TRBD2,CASSPGGTNTGELFF,TGTGCCAGTAGTCCCGGGGGGACCAACACCGGGGAGCTGTTTTTT
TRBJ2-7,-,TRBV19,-,CASSIAGSFYEQYF,TGTGCCAGTAGTATAGCCGGGAGTTTTTACGAGCAGTACTTC
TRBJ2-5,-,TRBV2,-,CASSEALRAGGQYF,TGTGCCAGCAGTGAAGCGCTTCGAGCGGGTGGCCAGTACTTC